This T cell receptor (beta chain) was observed in a study of blood T cell repertoires in COVID-19. The wider study: COVID-19 samples collected from the United States, Italy and Spain covered acute and convalescent phases. PBMCs, B-cell-depleted T cells, or T cells provided the cDNA or gDNA that made up the material.

Germline values: CDR1 GTSNPN, CDR2 SVGIG (reference sequence). V shed 6 bases, J shed 6 bases, and the junction held 4 bases outside the gene matches. The CDR3 loop spans 12 amino acids. Per the original data handling: Estimated nucleated cell counts came from reference gene primer amplification. Assay used: immunoSEQ multiplex PCR; TCRdb lists only in-frame clones, some missing. Clonal size and the V and J genes are those of that table, whereas D and trimming came from the DNA. The repertoire holds under 450,000 clones, with over 75% as singletons. Patients of the Seattle cohort, enrolled during active infection, were followed longitudinally.

Sequencing was performed on peripheral blood. This clonotype originated in a woman aged 40 to 50 with COVID-19, enrolled during active disease. The gene calls are TRBV30 and TRBJ2-1, with 8 positions matching TRBD1. In nucleotides, the CDR3 is TGTGCCTGCCTGACAGGGGCCAATGAGCAGTTCTTC. Encoded protein: CACLTGANEQFF.